A single T cell receptor beta chain is shown here with its context. The antigen is unknown. Arm-PCR of CDR3 regions with iRepertoire HTBI primers generated TCR beta libraries. MiXCR, applied by TCRdb to the multiplex PCR reads, yields one record per CDR3 protein. Of around 460,000 distinct CDR3 sequences listed, about a fifth are singletons. The data originate from a study of regulatory T cells in long-lasting Graves disease. General study results and limits: Persistent patients shared thousands of public clonotypes among themselves. Newly diagnosed patients shared fewer, at about a thousand. Persistent Graves' patients showed less TCR diversity than newly diagnosed patients showed. Persistent disease favored TRBV28, TRBJ1-2 and TRBJ2-5.

Germline CDR1 LGHDT, CDR2 YNNKEL (reference sequence). This CDR3 is built from 17 residues. Losses at the gene ends were 4 bases for V and 4 bases for J; bases not matched to a gene: 9. The sample's time point: persistent/refractory GD, antithyroid drugs over 5 years with positive TRAb. PBMC RNA was the source of the TCR library. The chain links TRBV3-1 to TRBJ2-5, with TRBD2 matching 13 bases. The origin of this receptor is a female donor with Graves disease. The specimen comprised peripheral blood mononuclear cells (PBMCs), sampled when the disease was refractory, from a patient treated with antithyroid drugs. The DNA of the CDR3 is TGTGCCAGCAGCCCCTCCCCGGGACTAGCGGGGCTAGAGACCCAGTACTTC. Its protein product is CASSPSPGLAGLETQYF.